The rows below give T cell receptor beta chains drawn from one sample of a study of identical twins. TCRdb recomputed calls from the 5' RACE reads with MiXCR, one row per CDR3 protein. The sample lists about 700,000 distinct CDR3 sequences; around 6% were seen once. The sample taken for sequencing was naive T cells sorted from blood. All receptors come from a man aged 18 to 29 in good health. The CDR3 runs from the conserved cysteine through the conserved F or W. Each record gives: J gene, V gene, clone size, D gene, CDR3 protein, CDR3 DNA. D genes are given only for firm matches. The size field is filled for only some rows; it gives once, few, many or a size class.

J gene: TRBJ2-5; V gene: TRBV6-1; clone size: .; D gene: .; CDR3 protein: CASSLTGSFEVSYQETQYF; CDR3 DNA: TGTGCCAGCAGTCTCACAGGGAGTTTTGAGGTGTCGTACCAAGAGACCCAGTACTTC
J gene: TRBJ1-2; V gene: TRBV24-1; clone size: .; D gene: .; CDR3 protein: CATSELSLDSYYGYTF; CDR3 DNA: TGTGCCACCAGTGAGTTAAGCCTCGACAGTTATTATGGCTACACCTTC
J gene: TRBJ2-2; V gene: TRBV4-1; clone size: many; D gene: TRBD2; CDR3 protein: CASSQELAGYTGELFF; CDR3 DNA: TGCGCCAGCAGCCAAGAACTAGCGGGGTACACCGGGGAGCTGTTTTTT
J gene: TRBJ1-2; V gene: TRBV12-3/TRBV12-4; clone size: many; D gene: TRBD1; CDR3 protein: CASSPTGVNYGYTF; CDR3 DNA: TGTGCCAGCAGCCCGACAGGGGTTAACTATGGCTACACCTTC
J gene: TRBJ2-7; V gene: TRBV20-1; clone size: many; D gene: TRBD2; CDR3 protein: CSAIRLSGGPWEQYF; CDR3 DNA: TGCAGTGCTATACGATTAAGCGGGGGGCCTTGGGAGCAGTACTTC
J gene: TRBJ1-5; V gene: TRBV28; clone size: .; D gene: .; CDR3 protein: CASSYAGINQPQHF; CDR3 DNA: TGTGCCAGCAGTTACGCAGGGATCAATCAGCCCCAGCATTTT
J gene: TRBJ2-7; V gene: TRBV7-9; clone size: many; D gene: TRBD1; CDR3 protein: CASSLVGTGDPEQYF; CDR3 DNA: TGTGCCAGCAGCTTAGTCGGGACAGGGGATCCCGAGCAGTACTTC
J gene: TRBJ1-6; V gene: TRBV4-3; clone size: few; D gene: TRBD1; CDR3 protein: CASSQEDRVDSPLHF; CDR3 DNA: TGCGCCAGCAGCCAAGAGGACAGGGTCGATTCACCCCTCCACTTT
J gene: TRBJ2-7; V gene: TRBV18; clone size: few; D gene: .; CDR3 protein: CASSPLPDRLEQYF; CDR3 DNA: TGTGCCAGCTCACCACTCCCGGACCGTCTCGAGCAGTACTTC
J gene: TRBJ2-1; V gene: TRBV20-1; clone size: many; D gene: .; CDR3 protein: CSAMTIVGGYSYNEQFF; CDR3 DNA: TGCAGTGCTATGACTATCGTGGGAGGTTACTCCTACAATGAGCAGTTCTTC
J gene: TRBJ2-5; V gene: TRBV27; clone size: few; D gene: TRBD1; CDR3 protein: CASSADRSWDKKTQYF; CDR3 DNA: TGTGCCAGCAGTGCGGACAGGAGCTGGGATAAGAAGACCCAGTACTTC
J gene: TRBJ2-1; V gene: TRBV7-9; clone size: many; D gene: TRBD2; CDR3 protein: CASSDPSGRSYNEQFF; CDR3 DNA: TGTGCCAGCAGCGACCCTAGCGGACGCTCCTACAATGAGCAGTTCTTC
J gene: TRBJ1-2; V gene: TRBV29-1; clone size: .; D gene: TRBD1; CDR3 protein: CSVEGQGPNGYTF; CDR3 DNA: TGCAGCGTTGAAGGACAGGGACCTAATGGCTACACCTTC
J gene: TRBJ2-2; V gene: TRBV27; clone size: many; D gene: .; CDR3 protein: CASSPHNANTGELFF; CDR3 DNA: TGTGCCAGCAGTCCCCATAACGCGAACACCGGGGAGCTGTTTTTT
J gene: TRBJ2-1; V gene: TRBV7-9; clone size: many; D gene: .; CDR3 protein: CASSLDLKRNEQFF; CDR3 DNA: TGTGCCAGCAGCTTAGACCTAAAACGCAATGAGCAGTTCTTC
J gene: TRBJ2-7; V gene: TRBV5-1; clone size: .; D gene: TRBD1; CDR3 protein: CASSFGTGGLAGTDEQYF; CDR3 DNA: TGCGCCAGCAGCTTCGGGACAGGGGGTCTAGCGGGAACGGACGAGCAGTACTTC
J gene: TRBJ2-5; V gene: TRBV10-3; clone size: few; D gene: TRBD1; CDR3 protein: CAIREGTGEQETQYF; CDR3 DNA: TGTGCCATCAGGGAAGGGACAGGGGAACAAGAGACCCAGTACTTC
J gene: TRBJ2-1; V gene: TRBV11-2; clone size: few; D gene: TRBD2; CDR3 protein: CASSTLAENEQFF; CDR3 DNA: TGTGCCAGCAGCACTCTAGCGGAAAATGAGCAGTTCTTC
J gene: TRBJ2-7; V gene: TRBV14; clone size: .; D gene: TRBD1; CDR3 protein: CASSLTGGGHEQYF; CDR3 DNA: TGTGCCAGCAGCCTGACAGGGGGCGGGCACGAGCAGTACTTC
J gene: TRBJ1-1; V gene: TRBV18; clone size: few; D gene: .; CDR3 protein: CASSPQLGGGNTEAFF; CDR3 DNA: TGTGCCAGCTCACCTCAACTGGGAGGAGGGAACACTGAAGCTTTCTTT
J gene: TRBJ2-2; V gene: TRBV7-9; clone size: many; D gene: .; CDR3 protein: CASSLALLGGGGELFF; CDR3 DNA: TGTGCCAGCAGCTTAGCCCTGTTAGGCGGAGGCGGGGAGCTGTTTTTT
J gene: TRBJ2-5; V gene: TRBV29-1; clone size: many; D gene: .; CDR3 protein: CSVEKGVGETQYF; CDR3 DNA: TGCAGCGTTGAAAAGGGAGTGGGAGAGACCCAGTACTTC
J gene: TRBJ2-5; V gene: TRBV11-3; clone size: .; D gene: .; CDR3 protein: CASSHPGFQETQYF; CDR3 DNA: TGTGCCAGCAGCCACCCAGGATTTCAAGAGACCCAGTACTTC
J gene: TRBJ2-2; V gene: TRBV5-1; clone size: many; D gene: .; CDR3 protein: CASSLRPGGLQITGELFF; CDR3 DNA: TGCGCCAGCAGCTTGCGTCCAGGCGGGCTACAGATAACCGGGGAGCTGTTTTTT
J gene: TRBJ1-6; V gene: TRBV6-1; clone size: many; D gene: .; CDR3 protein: CASRIQGPYNSPLHF; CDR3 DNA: TGTGCCAGCAGAATACAGGGCCCCTATAATTCACCCCTCCACTTT
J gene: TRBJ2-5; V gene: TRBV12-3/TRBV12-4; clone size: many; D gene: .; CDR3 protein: CASGRETQYF; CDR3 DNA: TGTGCCAGCGGGAGGGAGACCCAGTACTTC
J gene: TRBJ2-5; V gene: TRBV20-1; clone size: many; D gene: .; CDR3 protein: CSSSLQGAGQETQYF; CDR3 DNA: TGCAGTAGCTCCTTACAGGGAGCGGGGCAAGAGACCCAGTACTTC
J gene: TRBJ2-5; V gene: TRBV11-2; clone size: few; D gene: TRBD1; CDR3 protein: CASSPIPDREETQYF; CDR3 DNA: TGTGCCAGCAGCCCTATCCCGGACAGGGAGGAGACCCAGTACTTC
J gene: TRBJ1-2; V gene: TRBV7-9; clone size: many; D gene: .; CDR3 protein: CASSPLVDGYTF; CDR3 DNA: TGTGCCAGCAGCCCGCTTGTCGATGGCTACACCTTC
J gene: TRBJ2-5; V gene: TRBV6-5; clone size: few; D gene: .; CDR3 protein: CASSYSWGAHGETQYF; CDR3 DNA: TGTGCCAGCAGTTACTCGTGGGGGGCGCACGGGGAGACCCAGTACTTC
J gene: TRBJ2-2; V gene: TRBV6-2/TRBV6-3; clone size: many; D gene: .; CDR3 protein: CASSSLTKNTGELFF; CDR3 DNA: TGTGCCAGCAGTTCTCTGACTAAGAACACCGGGGAGCTGTTTTTT
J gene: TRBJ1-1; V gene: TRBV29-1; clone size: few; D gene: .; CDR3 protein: CSVENRVSMNTEAFF; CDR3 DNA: TGCAGCGTTGAGAATCGGGTCAGTATGAACACTGAAGCTTTCTTT
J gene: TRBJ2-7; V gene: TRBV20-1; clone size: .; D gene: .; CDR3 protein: CSARDPVDRLYEQYF; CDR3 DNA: TGCAGTGCTAGAGATCCGGTTGATAGATTATACGAGCAGTACTTC
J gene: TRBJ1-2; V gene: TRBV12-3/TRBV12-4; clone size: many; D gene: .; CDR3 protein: CASSFPGIYGYTF; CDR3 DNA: TGTGCCAGCAGTTTCCCAGGGATCTATGGCTACACCTTC
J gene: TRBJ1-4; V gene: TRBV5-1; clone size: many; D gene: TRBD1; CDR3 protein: CASSPSRDRVGEKLFF; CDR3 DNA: TGCGCCAGCAGCCCGTCCCGGGACAGGGTGGGTGAAAAACTGTTTTTT
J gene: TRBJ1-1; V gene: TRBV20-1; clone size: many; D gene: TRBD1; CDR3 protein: CRTGVNTEAFF; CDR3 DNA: TGCCGGACAGGGGTGAACACTGAAGCTTTCTTT
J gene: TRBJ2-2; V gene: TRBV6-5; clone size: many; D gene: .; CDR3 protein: CASGRGTGELFF; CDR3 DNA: TGTGCCAGCGGGCGGGGTACCGGGGAGCTGTTTTTT